A selection of T cell receptor beta chains follows, all from one sample in a study of cytomegalovirus exposure and HLA in healthy donors. Some clones are missing from TCRdb's copy, which holds only in-frame ones; the method was immunoSEQ multiplex PCR. The sample yields about 190,000 clones, roughly 80% seen once. The sample comprised PBMCs. Receptors originate from a woman aged 18-30 years in good health and CMV-seropositive. CDR3s include the opening cysteine and the closing phenylalanine or tryptophan. Each record gives: D gene, J gene, V gene, clone size, CDR3 DNA, CDR3 protein. D genes are given only for firm matches. The size field is filled for only some rows; it gives once, few, many or a size class.

D: .
J: TRBJ1-2
V: TRBV6-5
size: .
DNA: TGTGCCAGCAGCCTCCTGACAGGCGAAGGCTACACCTTC
CDR3: CASSLLTGEGYTF

D: .
J: TRBJ1-6
V: TRBV5-4
size: .
DNA: TGTGCCCTCCAGAGGGACAACATTGGTAATTCACCCCTCCACTTT
CDR3: CALQRDNIGNSPLHF

D: TRBD2
J: TRBJ2-5
V: TRBV18
size: once
DNA: TGTGCCAGCTCTCTCCCCGGGACTAATCTTCGCGGGGCCCAGTACTTC
CDR3: CASSLPGTNLRGAQYF

D: .
J: TRBJ1-2
V: TRBV11-2
size: .
DNA: TGTGCCAGCAGCCCCCCCCGGGGCTATGGCTACACCTTC
CDR3: CASSPPRGYGYTF

D: .
J: TRBJ2-2
V: TRBV6-1
size: .
DNA: TGTGCCAGCAGTGTACAGCTCAACACCGGGGAGCTGTTTTTT
CDR3: CASSVQLNTGELFF

D: .
J: TRBJ1-2
V: TRBV27
size: .
DNA: TGTGCCAGCAGTTTATATCAGGGATCTAACTATGGCTACACCTTC
CDR3: CASSLYQGSNYGYTF

D: .
J: TRBJ2-2
V: TRBV7-9
size: many
DNA: TGTGCCAGCAGGTCCACAGCGGGGAACACCGGGGAGCTGTTTTTT
CDR3: CASRSTAGNTGELFF

D: .
J: TRBJ2-1
V: TRBV27
size: .
DNA: TGTGCCAGCAGGAAAACCCGAGGGTTCGATGAGCAGTTCTTC
CDR3: CASRKTRGFDEQFF

D: .
J: TRBJ1-1
V: TRBV5-6
size: .
DNA: TGTGCCAGCAGCTTGGGAGGGGGGGCCCCCACTGAAGCTTTCTTT
CDR3: CASSLGGGAPTEAFF

D: TRBD1
J: TRBJ1-6
V: TRBV2
size: .
DNA: TGTGCCAGTACCGGGACAGGGGATTCACCCCTCCACTTT
CDR3: CASTGTGDSPLHF

D: TRBD1
J: TRBJ1-1
V: TRBV25-1
size: .
DNA: TGTGCCAGCACACAGGGGGCGATTGCTATGAACACTGAAGCTTTCTTT
CDR3: CASTQGAIAMNTEAFF

D: TRBD1
J: TRBJ1-2
V: TRBV2
size: .
DNA: TGTGCCAGCAGTCGGGACAGCCCAAGCTACACCTTC
CDR3: CASSRDSPSYTF

D: TRBD1
J: TRBJ1-1
V: TRBV15
size: .
DNA: TGTGCCACCAGCAGTCGACAGGGGGATAACACTGAAGCTTTCTTT
CDR3: CATSSRQGDNTEAFF

D: .
J: TRBJ1-2
V: TRBV4-2
size: .
DNA: TGTGCCAGCAGCCACACTGAAGGGGGACGCTATGGCTACACCTTC
CDR3: CASSHTEGGRYGYTF

D: .
J: TRBJ1-6
V: TRBV5-1
size: few
DNA: TGCGCCAGCAGCGGCGAAGGGAGGGATTCACCCCTCCACTTT
CDR3: CASSGEGRDSPLHF

D: TRBD2
J: TRBJ2-3
V: TRBV5-4
size: .
DNA: TGTGCCAGCGTTGGCGGGGGACCACGGGGCACAGATACGCAGTATTTT
CDR3: CASVGGGPRGTDTQYF

D: .
J: TRBJ1-1
V: TRBV5-1
size: .
DNA: TGCGCCAGGACAGGGAACACTGAAGCTTTCTTT
CDR3: CARTGNTEAFF

D: TRBD1
J: TRBJ1-1
V: TRBV28
size: .
DNA: TGTGCCAGCAGGGGGACAGGGGCGTACACTGAAGCTTTCTTT
CDR3: CASRGTGAYTEAFF

D: .
J: TRBJ1-5
V: TRBV27
size: .
DNA: TGTGCCAGCAGTCGGTCCTGGGGCCTGGGTGGTAGCAATCAGCCCCAGCATTTT
CDR3: CASSRSWGLGGSNQPQHF

D: .
J: TRBJ1-1
V: TRBV2
size: .
DNA: TGTGCCAGCAGGGGCCGGGGAGCCACTGAAGCTTTCTTT
CDR3: CASRGRGATEAFF

D: .
J: TRBJ2-5
V: TRBV10-3
size: .
DNA: TGTGCCATCGCCCAGGACTTTCCAGAGACCCAGTACTTC
CDR3: CAIAQDFPETQYF

D: TRBD2
J: TRBJ2-3
V: TRBV7-6
size: .
DNA: TGTGCCAGCAGCTTAGGGACTAGCGGGGGGGCCAGCGCAGATACGCAGTATTTT
CDR3: CASSLGTSGGASADTQYF

D: .
J: TRBJ2-7
V: TRBV19
size: .
DNA: TGTGCCAGTAGTTCCTCCGTCTACGAGCAGTACTTC
CDR3: CASSSSVYEQYF

D: TRBD2
J: TRBJ2-3
V: TRBV10-3
size: .
DNA: TGTGCCATCAGCGACCGGGGGGGGCCCACAGATACGCAGTATTTT
CDR3: CAISDRGGPTDTQYF

D: .
J: TRBJ2-7
V: TRBV5-1
size: .
DNA: TGCGCCAGCAGCTTGCCAGGGGGGTACTACGAGCAGTACTTC
CDR3: CASSLPGGYYEQYF

D: .
J: TRBJ2-7
V: TRBV21-1
size: .
DNA: TGTGCCAGCAGCAAATTTTCAATGAGAGACTTATCCTACGAGCAGTACTTC
CDR3: CASSKFSMRDLSYEQYF

D: .
J: TRBJ1-2
V: TRBV2
size: .
DNA: TGTGCCAGCAGGGATTACAGGGATAGGGCCTATGGCTACACCTTC
CDR3: CASRDYRDRAYGYTF

D: .
J: TRBJ1-1
V: TRBV6-5
size: .
DNA: TGTGCCAGCAGTACGGGCGGGACTGAAGCTTTCTTT
CDR3: CASSTGGTEAFF

D: TRBD2
J: TRBJ2-3
V: TRBV5-1
size: few
DNA: TGCGCCAGCAGCTCCGGACTAGCGGGCACAGATACGCAGTATTTT
CDR3: CASSSGLAGTDTQYF

D: .
J: TRBJ2-7
V: TRBV9
size: .
DNA: TGTGCCAGCAGCGCCCCGAGCTCCTACGAGCAGTACTTC
CDR3: CASSAPSSYEQYF

D: .
J: TRBJ2-3
V: TRBV7-2
size: .
DNA: TGTGCCAGCAGCTTAGGTCCCGGAGAGGGCACAGATACGCAGTATTTT
CDR3: CASSLGPGEGTDTQYF

D: TRBD1
J: TRBJ1-6
V: TRBV5-1
size: once
DNA: TGCGCCAGCAGGCTCGGACAGGGAGATTCACCCCTCCACTTT
CDR3: CASRLGQGDSPLHF

D: .
J: TRBJ1-2
V: TRBV6-5
size: .
DNA: TGTGCCAGCCGATGGCTTCGGCGTGAGGATGGCTACACCTTC
CDR3: CASRWLRREDGYTF

D: TRBD1
J: TRBJ1-6
V: TRBV27
size: few
DNA: TGTGCCAGCCGCGACAGGGTTTATTCACCCCTCCACTTT
CDR3: CASRDRVYSPLHF

D: .
J: TRBJ1-1
V: TRBV14
size: .
DNA: TGTGCCAGCAGCCACCGCCAATTCAGGGCTGAAGCTTTCTTT
CDR3: CASSHRQFRAEAFF

D: .
J: TRBJ2-3
V: TRBV9
size: .
DNA: TGTGCCAGCAGCGGAGGACTTAGCCTGGGAGATACGCAGTATTTT
CDR3: CASSGGLSLGDTQYF

D: .
J: TRBJ2-3
V: TRBV6-1
size: .
DNA: TGTGCCAGCAGTGTCATCGGGGGTAGCACAGATACGCAGTATTTT
CDR3: CASSVIGGSTDTQYF

D: .
J: TRBJ1-3
V: TRBV10-3
size: once
DNA: TGTGCCATTCGACAGAGCTCTGGAAACACCATATATTTT
CDR3: CAIRQSSGNTIYF

D: TRBD2
J: TRBJ2-2
V: TRBV7-6
size: .
DNA: TGTGCCAGCAGCAGCGGGGGGGCGAACACCGGGGAGCTGTTTTTT
CDR3: CASSSGGANTGELFF

D: TRBD1
J: TRBJ2-7
V: TRBV19
size: few
DNA: TGTGCCAGTCGGGACAGGGGGCACTACGAGCAGTACTTC
CDR3: CASRDRGHYEQYF

D: .
J: TRBJ2-3
V: TRBV5-1
size: .
DNA: TGCGCCAGCAGTCGCGCCACCACAGATACGCAGTATTTT
CDR3: CASSRATTDTQYF

D: .
J: TRBJ2-2
V: TRBV5-1
size: .
DNA: TGCGCCAGCAGCTTGATTTCGGGCACCGGGGAGCTGTTTTTT
CDR3: CASSLISGTGELFF

D: .
J: TRBJ2-3
V: TRBV2
size: .
DNA: TGTGCCAGCTTACCGGGGGAGTTGACAGATACGCAGTATTTT
CDR3: CASLPGELTDTQYF

D: TRBD1
J: TRBJ2-1
V: TRBV5-1
size: .
DNA: TGCGCCAGCAGCTTGGTACCAGGGGGCTATTACAATGAGCAGTTCTTC
CDR3: CASSLVPGGYYNEQFF

D: .
J: TRBJ1-5
V: TRBV4-1
size: .
DNA: TGCGCCAGCAGCCAAGTAGTTTCTAGCAATCAGCCCCAGCATTTT
CDR3: CASSQVVSSNQPQHF

D: .
J: TRBJ1-4
V: TRBV6-5
size: .
DNA: TGTGCCAGCAGTTATGACAGGAGAGAAAAACTGTTTTTT
CDR3: CASSYDRREKLFF

D: .
J: TRBJ2-1
V: TRBV5-1
size: .
DNA: TGCGCCAGCTGGCCCTCCACCAGTATTCATGAGCAGTTCTTC
CDR3: CASWPSTSIHEQFF

D: .
J: TRBJ2-5
V: TRBV27
size: .
DNA: TGTGCCAGCAGTTTCCTCGGACAACTCCAAGAGACCCAGTACTTC
CDR3: CASSFLGQLQETQYF

D: TRBD2
J: TRBJ2-2
V: TRBV27
size: .
DNA: TGTGCCAGCAGTTTGGGAGGACTAGCGGGGGGCACCGGGGAGCTGTTTTTT
CDR3: CASSLGGLAGGTGELFF

D: .
J: TRBJ1-1
V: TRBV2
size: .
DNA: TGTGCCAGCACCCCGGACACTGAAGCTTTCTTT
CDR3: CASTPDTEAFF

D: TRBD1
J: TRBJ1-2
V: TRBV7-9
size: .
DNA: TGTGCCAGCAGCTGGCACCGGGACAGGGGCGGAGACTATGGCTACACCTTC
CDR3: CASSWHRDRGGDYGYTF

D: TRBD2
J: TRBJ2-3
V: TRBV6-1
size: .
DNA: TGTGCCAGCAGTGATGGCCTAGCGGGGATAGGAGATACGCAGTATTTT
CDR3: CASSDGLAGIGDTQYF

D: .
J: TRBJ2-7
V: TRBV6-1
size: .
DNA: TGTGCCAGCAACCACCGGGGCTCCTACGAGCAGTACTTC
CDR3: CASNHRGSYEQYF

D: TRBD2
J: TRBJ2-5
V: TRBV7-9
size: .
DNA: TGTGCCAGCAGCAAAATCGGACGGGAGGGGGAGACCCAGTACTTC
CDR3: CASSKIGREGETQYF

D: TRBD1
J: TRBJ2-5
V: TRBV4-3
size: .
DNA: TGCGCCAGCAGCCAAGAAGGGGGCAAGAAAGAGACCCAGTACTTC
CDR3: CASSQEGGKKETQYF

D: TRBD1
J: TRBJ1-2
V: TRBV2
size: few
DNA: TGTGCCAGCATATTGGACAGGGGGGGAATCAGTGGCTACACCTTC
CDR3: CASILDRGGISGYTF

D: TRBD1
J: TRBJ2-3
V: TRBV14
size: .
DNA: TGTGCCAGCAGCCAAGAATCCCATGTTGGGACAGGGTGGACAGATACGCAGTATTTT
CDR3: CASSQESHVGTGWTDTQYF